One TCR beta chain is described in this entry. The junction and the germline gene differ at one end; a read error may be behind it. As to time point: persistent/refractory GD, antithyroid drugs over 5 years with positive TRAb. Generation of the TCR library employed RNA extracted from PBMCs. This record belongs to a study of regulatory T cells in long-lasting Graves disease. Per germline, CDR1 SGHRS and CDR2 YFSETQ. The CDR3 consists of 14 residues. Arm-PCR of CDR3 regions with iRepertoire HTBI primers generated TCR beta libraries. One entry per CDR3 protein results from TCRdb running MiXCR on the multiplex PCR reads. The table has about 420,000 distinct CDR3 sequences, 23% seen once.

This sequence originates from a female donor with Graves disease. The specimen was peripheral blood mononuclear cells (PBMCs), collected when the disease was refractory, from a patient treated with antithyroid drugs. The chain employs TRBV5-1 and TRBJ1-4; D is unresolved. The CDR3 DNA sequence: TGCGCCAGCAGCTTCTCAGCAACTAATGAAAGACTGTTTTTT. Amino acids: CASSFSATNERLFF.